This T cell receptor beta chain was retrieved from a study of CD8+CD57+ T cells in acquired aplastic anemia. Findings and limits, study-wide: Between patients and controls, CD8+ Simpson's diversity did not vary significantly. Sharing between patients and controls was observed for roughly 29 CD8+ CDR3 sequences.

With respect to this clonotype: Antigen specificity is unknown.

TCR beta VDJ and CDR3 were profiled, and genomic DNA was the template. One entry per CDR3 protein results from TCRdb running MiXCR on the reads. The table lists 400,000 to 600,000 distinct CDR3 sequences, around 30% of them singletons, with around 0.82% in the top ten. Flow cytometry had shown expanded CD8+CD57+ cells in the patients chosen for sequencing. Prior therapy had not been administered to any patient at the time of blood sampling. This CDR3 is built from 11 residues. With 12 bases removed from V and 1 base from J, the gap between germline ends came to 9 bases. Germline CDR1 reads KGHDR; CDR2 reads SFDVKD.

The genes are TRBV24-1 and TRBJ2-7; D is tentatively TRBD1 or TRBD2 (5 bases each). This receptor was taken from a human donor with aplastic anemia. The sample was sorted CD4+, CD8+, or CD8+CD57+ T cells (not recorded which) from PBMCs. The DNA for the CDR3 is TGTGCCGGGACGGGTTCCTACGAGCAGTACTTC. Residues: CAGTGSYEQYF.